The TCR beta chain under discussion was sequenced for a study of human T cells and chemical hapten exposure listed by TCRdb under 2021. Regarding the research as a whole: For sensitization, 2% DPC in acetone was applied to a roughly 2 cm by roughly 2 cm area of upper inner arm skin. Weekly therapeutic DPC doses were additionally applied to the scalp of patients throughout the approximately 25-week study period. Patch testing on the upper back used Finn chambers containing 0.01% DPC, with scoring done after 6 days according to International Contact Dermatitis Research Group standards. Alopecia areata with under or over 50% scalp involvement, alopecia totalis and alopecia universalis were represented in the patient cohort, which was mostly female. Libraries were pooled for sequencing, and variation in per-sample TCR yields was attributed mainly to small differences in library volumes within the pool. In alopecia patients, the study followed how the peripheral blood TCR repertoire changed in vivo over primary and secondary sensitization to diphenylcyclopropenone (DPC), a hapten. Blood was sampled from patients pre-sensitization (week 0) and at 2, 6 and about 24 weeks after DPC sensitization. Blood for TCR sequencing was provided by twenty-nine alopecia patients at one to four time points (pre-sensitization, 2, 6 and 24 weeks).

The paper's findings and limits, for the study overall: Compared with pre-sensitization or healthy control sets, expanded TCRs formed significantly more large CDR3 similarity clusters, which is consistent with antigen-driven responses. All patients had alopecia, a presumed autoimmune disease, so their immune response might differ from that of healthy individuals. DPC sensitization did not change how many TCRs were above 1 in 1000 frequency, and no evidence was found of alterations in global repertoire structure. Patch test score was positively correlated with the number of PT1 expanded TCRs, with significance at thresholds 8, 16 and 32 but not at 4. After repeated subsampling, changes were observed in the strength of the expansion versus patch-test correlation and in the threshold at which the correlation became significant.

Per the germline V gene (reference sequence), LNHDA is the CDR1 and SQIVND is the CDR2. For this chain, trimming is 4 bases at the V end and 8 bases at the J end, and the number of junction bases without a gene match is 4. From cysteine to phenylalanine, the CDR3 is 12 amino acids long. The entry retains the CDR3 DNA only, 36 bases that are in frame from base 1. Library preparation was by RACE. TCRdb lists the instrument as NextSeq 500. During library preparation, unique molecular identifiers were attached to individual cDNA molecules so that TCRs could be counted quantitatively and reproducibly. Each blood RNA sample was used to sequence both TCR alpha and TCR beta chains. Per the source publication's procedure: The median number of TCRs per sample was approximately 93,000, ranging from about 20,000 to 700,000. V, J and CDR3 annotation of the TCR reads was performed with the Decombinator software suite. For the PS versus PT1 abundance plots, all samples were subsampled to the same number of TCRs (28,000). TCRs were defined as expanded if absent before sensitization and observed at least eight times at the 2-week time point. In-frame beta chains were kept once TCRdb had trimmed the public reads at Q25 with fastp and called clones with MiXCR. Entries that share a CDR3 protein sequence are merged under the most common genes and DNA. TCRdb's processing, not the authors' own work, is the source of the V and J calls. For this sample the table gives over 300,000 distinct CDR3 sequences, of which 5.1% were detected only once. The ten largest clones take up just over 2.5% of the sample.

In light of the paper, this sample's time point label describes: pre-sensitization, week 0. The treatment or condition label here, explained by the study, means: therapeutic diphenylcyclopropenone sensitization with weekly scalp DPC. At each patch-test visit, blood was drawn before the patch test was applied. Patients were considered eligible if aged 18 to 70, diagnosed with alopecia and deemed suitable for DPC therapy, and patients were excluded if pregnant. Total RNA was extracted from unfractionated whole blood that had been collected in Tempus Blood RNA tubes. On this clonotype itself: Its antigen specificity is not known. No per-base quality is available; no much larger clone lies one base away.

The sequence joins TRBV19 to TRBJ1-2, and TRBD1 aligns with 7 junction nucleotides. The sample here was whole blood, taken in connection with sensitization to the hapten diphenylcyclopropenone (DPC). The origin of this receptor is a woman in her forties or fifties with alopecia areata. Some clones in this sample may be carry-over from other donors' samples. This receptor has the CDR3 CASSRNRGGYTF. The sequenced DNA: TGTGCCAGTAGTAGGAACAGGGGCGGCTACACCTTC.